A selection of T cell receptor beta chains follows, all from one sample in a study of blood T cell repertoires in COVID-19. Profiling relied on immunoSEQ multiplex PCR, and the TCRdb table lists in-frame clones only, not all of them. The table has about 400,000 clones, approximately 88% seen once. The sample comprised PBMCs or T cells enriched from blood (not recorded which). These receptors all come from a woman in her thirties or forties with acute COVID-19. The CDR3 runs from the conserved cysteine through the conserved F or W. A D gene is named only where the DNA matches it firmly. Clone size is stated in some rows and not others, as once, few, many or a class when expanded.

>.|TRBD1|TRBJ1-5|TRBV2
CASKGQKGTQPQHF
TGTGCCAGCAAGGGACAGAAAGGCACTCAGCCCCAGCATTTT
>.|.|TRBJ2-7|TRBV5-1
CASSGGTDASEQYF
TGCGCCAGCAGCGGCGGGACAGATGCCTCCGAGCAGTACTTC
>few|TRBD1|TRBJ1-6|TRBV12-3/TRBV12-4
CASRGTGGPLHF
TGTGCCAGCAGAGGGACAGGGGGTCCCCTCCACTTT
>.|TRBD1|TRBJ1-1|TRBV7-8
CASSSDRAGTEAFF
TGTGCCAGCAGCTCAGACAGGGCCGGGACTGAAGCTTTCTTT
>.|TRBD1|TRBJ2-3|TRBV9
CASSVASGRGLTDTQYF
TGTGCCAGCAGCGTAGCTTCAGGCAGGGGGCTTACAGATACGCAGTATTTT
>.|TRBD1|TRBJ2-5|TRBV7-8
CASSGRQGRETQYF
TGTGCCAGCAGCGGCAGACAGGGGCGAGAGACCCAGTACTTC
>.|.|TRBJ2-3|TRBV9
CASSVLAASTDTQYF
TGTGCCAGCAGCGTTCTCGCGGCTAGCACAGATACGCAGTATTTT
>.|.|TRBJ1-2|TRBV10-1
CASSDGGAGNYGYTF
TGCGCCAGCAGTGATGGTGGGGCAGGTAACTATGGCTACACCTTC
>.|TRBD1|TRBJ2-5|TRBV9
CASTRQGFTAETQYF
TGTGCCAGCACCCGACAGGGGTTTACGGCAGAGACCCAGTACTTC
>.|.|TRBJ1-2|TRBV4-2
CASSQDGDTLYGYTF
TGTGCCAGCAGCCAAGACGGGGACACCCTCTATGGCTACACCTTC
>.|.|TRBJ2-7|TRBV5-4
CASSNVAGALYEQYF
TGTGCCAGCAGCAATGTGGCAGGGGCCCTCTACGAGCAGTACTTC
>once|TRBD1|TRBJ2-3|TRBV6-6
CASSRGQALQGSADTQYF
TGTGCCAGCAGCCGAGGGCAAGCACTACAGGGGTCAGCAGATACGCAGTATTTT
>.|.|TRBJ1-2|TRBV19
CASSIAGHGYTF
TGTGCCAGTAGTATTGCAGGGCATGGCTACACCTTC
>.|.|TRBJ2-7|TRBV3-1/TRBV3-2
CASSRVAVGEQYF
TGTGCCAGCAGCCGAGTAGCGGTGGGTGAGCAGTACTTC
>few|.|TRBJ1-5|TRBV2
CASSRQGYGDQPQHF
TGTGCCAGCAGTCGCCAGGGGTATGGGGATCAGCCCCAGCATTTT
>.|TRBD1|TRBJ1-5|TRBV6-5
CASGLTGGSNQPQHF
TGTGCCAGCGGCTTGACAGGGGGGAGCAATCAGCCCCAGCATTTT
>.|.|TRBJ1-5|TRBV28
CASSPVGGLGNQPQHF
TGTGCCAGCAGTCCCGTGGGGGGGCTAGGCAATCAGCCCCAGCATTTT
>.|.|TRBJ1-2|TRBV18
CASSPGHQNYGYTF
TGTGCCAGCTCACCCGGACATCAAAACTATGGCTACACCTTC
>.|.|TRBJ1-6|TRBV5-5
CASSGGLAGESPLHF
TGTGCCAGCAGCGGGGGGTTGGCTGGGGAATCACCCCTCCACTTT
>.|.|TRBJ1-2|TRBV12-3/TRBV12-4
CASSLPGSGYTF
TGTGCCAGCAGCCTCCCCGGGAGTGGCTACACCTTC
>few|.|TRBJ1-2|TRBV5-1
CASSLGGGANYGYTF
TGCGCCAGCAGCTTGGGCGGGGGAGCTAACTATGGCTACACCTTC
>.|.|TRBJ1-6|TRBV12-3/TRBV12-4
CASTPGVHSPLHF
TGTGCCAGCACTCCAGGGGTACATTCACCCCTCCACTTT
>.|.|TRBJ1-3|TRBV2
CASSEAASGTIYF
TGTGCCAGCAGTGAAGCGGCGAGCGGTACCATATATTTT
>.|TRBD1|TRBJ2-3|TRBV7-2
CASSLLGQASTDTQYF
TGTGCCAGCAGCTTACTAGGACAGGCTAGCACAGATACGCAGTATTTT
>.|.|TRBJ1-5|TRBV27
CASGQGEPQHF
TGTGCCAGCGGCCAGGGCGAGCCCCAGCATTTT
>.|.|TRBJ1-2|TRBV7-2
CASTLSGSNYGYTF
TGTGCCAGCACCCTCTCAGGGTCTAACTATGGCTACACCTTC
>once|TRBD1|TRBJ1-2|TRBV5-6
CASSLFMSGGVPYGYTF
TGTGCCAGCAGCTTGTTTATGTCAGGGGGCGTCCCCTATGGCTACACCTTC
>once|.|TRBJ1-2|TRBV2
CASMETLGQGNYGYTF
TGTGCCAGCATGGAGACCCTGGGGCAGGGTAACTATGGCTACACCTTC
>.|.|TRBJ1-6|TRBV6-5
CAGREGLRENSPLHF
TGTGCCGGAAGGGAGGGCCTTCGGGAGAACTCACCCCTCCACTTT